The 13 T cell receptor beta chains presented below share a single source sample, sequenced in a study of shared clonotypes between healthy human individuals. Some clones are missing from TCRdb's copy, which holds only in-frame ones; the method was immunoSEQ multiplex PCR. Of 2 million to 2.5 million clones listed, roughly 95% are singletons. Sequencing used naive CD4+ T cells sorted from blood. Subset denoted: CD45RA+ positively selected. The receptors here all came from a man between 18 and 35 years old in good health.

The chain joins TRBV29-1 to TRBJ2-1; 7 bases align to TRBD1. V lost 6 bases and J lost 8; bases outside the gene matches: 10. Per the germline V gene, CDR1 is SQVTM and CDR2 is ANQGSEA. The CDR3 loop spans 13 amino acids. The CDR3 here is CSVKAQTGDEQFF. CDR3 nucleotides: TGCAGCGTCAAAGCTCAAACAGGGGATGAGCAGTTCTTC.

The chain employs TRBV18 and TRBJ2-5; D is possibly TRBD1 (6 bases). The CDR3 is 15 amino acids. CDR1 and CDR2 from the germline V gene are KGHSH and LQKENI. Trimming left V 1 base short and J 5 bases short, with 14 bases between. The CDR3 DNA reads as TGTGCCAGCTCACCACTTCTGGGGGCAGGGGAGACCCAGTACTTC. It codes for CASSPLLGAGETQYF.

The chain links TRBV18 to TRBJ2-5; possibly TRBD1 for D (6 bases). The CDR3 extends over 14 amino acids. V lost 3 bases and J 5 bases, leaving 13 bases between the germline ends. From germline, CDR1 is KGHSH and CDR2 LQKENI. DNA for the CDR3: TGTGCCAGCTCACCCGGACAGCTAAGGGAGACCCAGTACTTC. It specifies CASSPGQLRETQYF.

The chain is built from TRBV5-5 and TRBJ1-1; a weak D match, TRBD1 (6 bases). V was cut by 0 bases and J by 1 base, with 13 bases left in between. The CDR3 has 16 residues. The V gene's germline CDR1 is SGHKS and CDR2 YYEKEE (reference sequence). Here the CDR3 DNA reads TGTGCCAGCAGCTTGGCCCGGACAGCCGGGAACACTGAAGCTTTCTTT. It translates to CASSLARTAGNTEAFF.

The chain uses TRBV5-1 and TRBJ2-6; TRBD1 matches 9 bases. This CDR3 is 19 amino acids long. Germline V lookup: CDR1 SGHRS, CDR2 YFSETQ. The trim removed 3 bases at V and 0 bases at J, leaving 10 bases unmatched. In DNA, the CDR3 is TGCGCCAGCAGCTGGAAAACCGGGACAGGGACCTCTGGGGCCAACGTCCTGACTTTC. The encoded protein is CASSWKTGTGTSGANVLTF.

This clone is a singleton in its sample. The V call is TRBV6-5, the J call TRBJ1-5, with 9 bases identical to TRBD1. With V trimmed by 8 bases and J by 7 bases, 9 bases remained unmatched. The CDR3 consists of 14 residues. Germline lookup yields CDR1 MNHEY and CDR2 SVGAGI. The CDR3 region has the DNA TGTGCCAGCGGCCTTACAGGGGGCGGCCAGCCCCAGCATTTT. Amino acids: CASGLTGGGQPQHF.

The chain has TRBV5-5 and TRBJ2-3; no clear D gene. Per germline, CDR1 SGHKS and CDR2 YYEKEE (reference sequence). The CDR3 runs 12 residues. V lost 5 bases, J lost 0 bases, and 4 bases lay in between. The CDR3 is CASRDSTDTQYF. CDR3 nucleotide sequence: TGTGCCAGCAGGGACAGCACAGATACGCAGTATTTT.

The chain recombines TRBV6-4 with TRBJ1-4, with TRBD1 as a possible D gene (6 bases). Trimming removed 1 base at V and 8 bases at J, with 17 bases between. The CDR3 has 16 amino acids. The germline CDR1 and CDR2 sequences are MRHNA and SNTAGT. CDR3 in amino acids: CASSDWRGTNAEKLFF. CDR3 sequence (DNA): TGTGCCAGCAGTGACTGGAGGGGGACAAATGCCGAAAAACTGTTTTTT.

This clone has only one observation. The chain uses TRBV6-5 and TRBJ1-1, with D tentatively TRBD1 (5 bases). With 6 bases removed from V and 7 bases from J, the gap between germline ends came to 15 bases. The CDR3 is 13 residues long. Per the germline V gene, CDR1 is MNHEY and CDR2 is SVGAGI. The CDR3 loop reads CASRSMGVSEAFF. The CDR3 DNA reads TGTGCCAGCAGGTCCATGGGGGTGAGTGAAGCTTTCTTT.

The rearrangement links TRBV19 to TRBJ1-2, with D perhaps matching TRBD1 (6 bases). The CDR3 runs to 15 residues. Trimming cost V 10 bases and J 0 bases, with 18 bases left between them. CDR1 is LNHDA and CDR2 is SQIVND in the germline V gene (reference sequence). CDR3 DNA sequence: TGTGCCACCCTTCCGGACAGCCGGTCTAACTATGGCTACACCTTC. Protein: CATLPDSRSNYGYTF. The full variable domain, rest sourced from reference TRBV19 and TRBJ1-2, is DGGITQSPKYLFRKEGQNVTLSCEQNLNHDAMYWYRQDPGQGLRLIYYSQIVNDFQKGDIAEGYSVSREKKESFPLTVTSAQKNPTAFYLCATLPDSRSNYGYTFGSGTRLTVV.

This rearrangement joins TRBV7-2 to TRBJ1-3; D may be TRBD1 (6 bases). The CDR3 extends over 15 amino acids. V was cut by 1 base and J by 0 bases, with 7 bases left in between. Germline CDR1 and CDR2: SGHTA and FQGNSA. The CDR3 DNA reads TGTGCCAGCAGCTTAGGGACAGCCTCTGGAAACACCATATATTTT. Amino acids: CASSLGTASGNTIYF. Filled out from reference TRBV7-2 and TRBJ1-3, the complete variable domain reads GAGVSQSPSNKVTEKGKDVELRCDPISGHTALYWYRQSLGQGLEFLIYFQGNSAPDKSGLPSDRFSAERTGGSVSTLTIQRTQQEDSAVYLCASSLGTASGNTIYFGEGSWLTVV.

As regards this clone: Other DNA sequences in the sample encode the same CDR3. V and J are TRBV27 and TRBJ2-7; no firm D call. The CDR3 contains 13 residues. V lost 2 bases to trimming and J lost 3 bases, with 8 bases between them. Germline CDR1 and CDR2: MNHEY and SMNVEV (reference sequence). The CDR3 coding sequence is TGTGCCAGCAGTTTAGAAGTTGGCTACGAGCAGTACTTC. It specifies CASSLEVGYEQYF.

The rearrangement joins TRBV18 to TRBJ1-5; 9 positions match TRBD1. Germline V lookup: CDR1 KGHSH, CDR2 LQKENI. J lost 3 bases, V lost 3 bases, and 6 bases had no gene match. This CDR3 region has 16 residues. CDR3 loop: CASSPRTGDYNQPQHF. The CDR3 coding sequence is TGTGCCAGCTCACCGAGGACAGGGGACTACAATCAGCCCCAGCATTTT.